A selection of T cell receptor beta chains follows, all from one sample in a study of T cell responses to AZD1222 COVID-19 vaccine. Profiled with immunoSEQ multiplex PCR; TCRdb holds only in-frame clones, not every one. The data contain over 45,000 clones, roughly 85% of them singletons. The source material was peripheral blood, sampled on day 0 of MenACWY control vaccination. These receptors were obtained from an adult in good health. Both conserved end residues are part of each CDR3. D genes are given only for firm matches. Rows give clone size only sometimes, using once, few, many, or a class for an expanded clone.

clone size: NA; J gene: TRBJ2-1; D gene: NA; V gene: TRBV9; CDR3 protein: CASSAGPQPDEQFF; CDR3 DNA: TGTGCCAGCAGCGCCGGACCCCAGCCCGATGAGCAGTTCTTC
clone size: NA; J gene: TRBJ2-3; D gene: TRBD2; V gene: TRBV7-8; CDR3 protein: CASSLGTSYPDTQYF; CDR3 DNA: TGTGCCAGCAGCTTAGGGACTAGTTACCCAGATACGCAGTATTTT
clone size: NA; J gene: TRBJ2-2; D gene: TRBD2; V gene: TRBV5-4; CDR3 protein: CASSRGGYTGELFF; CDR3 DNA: TGTGCCAGCAGCCGGGGGGGGTACACCGGGGAGCTGTTTTTT
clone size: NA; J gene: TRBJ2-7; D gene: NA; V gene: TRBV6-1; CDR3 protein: CASSEGGDSSYEQYF; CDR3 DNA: TGTGCCAGCAGTGAAGGAGGGGACTCTTCCTACGAGCAGTACTTC
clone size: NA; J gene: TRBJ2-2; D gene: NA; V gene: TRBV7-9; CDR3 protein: CASSFATGELFF; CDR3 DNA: TGTGCCAGCAGCTTTGCAACCGGGGAGCTGTTTTTT
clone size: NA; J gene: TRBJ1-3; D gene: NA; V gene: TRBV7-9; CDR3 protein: CASSPADPGNTIYF; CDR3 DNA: TGTGCCAGCAGCCCGGCGGATCCGGGAAACACCATATATTTT
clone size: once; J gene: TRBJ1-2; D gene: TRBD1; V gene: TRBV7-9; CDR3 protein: CASSYGQGADGYTF; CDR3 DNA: TGTGCCAGCAGCTATGGACAGGGGGCAGATGGCTACACCTTC
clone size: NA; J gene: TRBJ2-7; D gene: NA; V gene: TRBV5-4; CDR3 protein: CASSFDRRYEQYF; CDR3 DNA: TGTGCCAGCAGCTTTGACAGGAGATACGAGCAGTACTTC
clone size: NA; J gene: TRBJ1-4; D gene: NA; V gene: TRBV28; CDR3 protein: CASSLRGAVTNEKLFF; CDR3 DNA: TGTGCCAGCAGTTTAAGGGGTGCTGTAACTAATGAAAAACTGTTTTTT
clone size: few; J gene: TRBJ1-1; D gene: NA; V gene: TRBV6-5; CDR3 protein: CASSYDENTEAFF; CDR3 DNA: TGTGCCAGCAGTTACGATGAGAACACTGAAGCTTTCTTT
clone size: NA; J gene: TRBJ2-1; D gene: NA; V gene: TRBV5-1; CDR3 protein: CASSEGLSHNEQFF; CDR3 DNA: TGCGCCAGCAGCGAGGGACTCTCTCACAATGAGCAGTTCTTC
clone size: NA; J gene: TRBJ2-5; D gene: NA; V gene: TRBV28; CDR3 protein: CASSLGGRGTQETQYF; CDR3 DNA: TGTGCCAGCAGTTTAGGGGGAAGGGGAACCCAAGAGACCCAGTACTTC
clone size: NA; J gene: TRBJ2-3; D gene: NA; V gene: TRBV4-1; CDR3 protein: CASSRPTGMYTQYF; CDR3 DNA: TGCGCCAGCAGCCGTCCCACGGGGATGTATACGCAGTATTTT
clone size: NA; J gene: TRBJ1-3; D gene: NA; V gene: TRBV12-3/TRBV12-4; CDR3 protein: CASRTGNTIYF; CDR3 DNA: TGTGCCAGCAGAACTGGAAACACCATATATTTT
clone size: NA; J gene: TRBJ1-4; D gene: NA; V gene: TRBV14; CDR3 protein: CASSQGQAATNEKLFF; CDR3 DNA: TGTGCCAGCAGCCAAGGACAGGCCGCAACTAATGAAAAACTGTTTTTT